The present entry profiles one T cell receptor beta chain with its context. The data belong to a study of T cell responses to AZD1222 COVID-19 vaccine. TCRdb's table, derived via immunoSEQ multiplex PCR, lists solely in-frame clones and lacks some. This repertoire shows about 53,000 clones, 65% to 85% found once; its top ten account for roughly 27%. The germline V gene has CDR1 SGDLS and CDR2 YYNGEE. There are 12 residues in the CDR3. V lost 3 bases to trimming and J lost 5 bases, with 7 bases between them. The source of this sequence is an adult in good health. Specimen: peripheral blood, collected on day 0 of AZD1222 vaccination. This chain connects TRBV9 to TRBJ2-3; no clear D. Here the CDR3 reads CASSGWLDTQYF. The CDR3 nucleotides read TGTGCCAGCAGCGGTTGGTTAGATACGCAGTATTTT.